A single sample gave rise to the 21 T cell receptor beta chains below, sequenced in a study of T cells in Graves' hyperthyroidism and ophthalmopathy. TCR beta CDR3 region amplification was performed from RNA transcripts. The study used the HTBI primer set for a first-round RT-PCR of the TCR CDR3. TCRdb re-called the multiplex PCR reads with MiXCR, one entry per CDR3 protein. The sample shows over 200,000 distinct CDR3 sequences, 15% to 20% of them seen only once. The source material was blood. The receptors derive from a man aged 45-65 years with Graves' hyperthyroidism.

This clonotype was recorded many times. The CDR3 spells CSAVAGAIYNEQFF. CDR3 bases: TGCAGTGCGGTAGCGGGAGCCATATACAATGAGCAGTTCTTC. This rearrangement joins TRBV20-1 to TRBJ2-1, with TRBD2 matching over 9 bases. Germline values: CDR1 DFQATT, CDR2 SNEGSKA (reference sequence). The V gene end was trimmed by 6 bases and the J gene end by 4 bases; junction bases not matched to a gene: 7. The CDR3 is 14 amino acids.

This clonotype was detected many times. The J gene is TRBJ2-1, the V gene TRBV6-5, with 7 positions matching TRBD1. CDR1 MNHEY and CDR2 SVGAGI come from the germline V gene. The CDR3 length is 15 residues. The trim removed 2 bases at V and 10 bases at J, leaving 11 bases unmatched. The CDR3 loop is CASSYVGQEVREQFF. The CDR3, as DNA: TGTGCCAGCAGTTACGTCGGACAGGAGGTTCGCGAGCAGTTCTTC.

The table lists this clonotype with many counts. The chain employs TRBV24-1 and TRBJ2-3; 12 bases are a match to TRBD1. The CDR3 has 15 residues. The V and J ends lost 5 bases and 6 bases, in that order; junction bases with no gene match: 5. Germline-derived CDR1 and CDR2 are KGHDR and SFDVKD. The chain's CDR3 is CATSVGDRGPDTQYF. Written as DNA, the CDR3 is TGTGCCACCAGTGTTGGGGACAGGGGGCCGGATACGCAGTATTTT.

This clonotype was found many times. The J gene is TRBJ1-2, the V gene TRBV7-2; 7 bases agree with TRBD1. CDR1 and CDR2 (germline): SGHTA, FQGNSA. J lost 5 bases, V lost 5 bases, and 5 bases had no gene match. CDR3 length equals 13 residues. CDR3 residues: CASSKDRRYGYTF. CDR3 in DNA: TGTGCCAGCAGCAAGGACAGGCGGTATGGCTACACCTTC. Variable domain in full (rest from reference TRBV7-2 and TRBJ1-2): GAGVSQSPSNKVTEKGKDVELRCDPISGHTALYWYRQSLGQGLEFLIYFQGNSAPDKSGLPSDRFSAERTGGSVSTLTIQRTQQEDSAVYLCASSKDRRYGYTFGSGTRLTVV.

This clonotype showed up many times. This CDR3 is CASMLVGTGELFF. CDR3 in DNA: TGTGCCAGCATGCTAGTCGGCACCGGGGAGCTGTTTTTT. The chain joins TRBV28 to TRBJ2-2, with D unclear. The ends were cut back, 7 bases at V and 4 bases at J, with 10 bases in the middle. The CDR3 is 13 amino acids. The V gene's germline CDR1 is MDHEN and CDR2 SYDVKM.

This chain links TRBV5-4 with TRBJ2-3; weak D call: TRBD2 (6 bases). The CDR3 has 15 amino acids. Trimming stripped 0 bases from V and 4 bases from J, with 12 bases between. Germline CDR1 reads SGHNT; CDR2 reads YYREEE (reference sequence). The CDR3: CASSLARAGSDTQYF. The CDR3 bases are TGTGCCAGCAGCTTGGCCCGGGCGGGATCAGATACGCAGTATTTT.

This clonotype occurred many times. The rearrangement links TRBV30 to TRBJ1-6; a weak D match, TRBD1 (5 bases). The germline gives CDR1 GTSNPN, CDR2 SVGIG (reference sequence). With 5 bases removed from V and 5 bases from J, the gap between germline ends came to 13 bases. The CDR3 loop spans 14 amino acids. The CDR3 reads CAWDGTPNNSPLHF. As DNA, the CDR3 is TGTGCCTGGGACGGGACCCCAAATAATTCACCCCTCCACTTT. The variable domain in full, with the rest retrieved from reference TRBV30 and TRBJ1-6, is SQTIHQWPATLVQPVGSPLSLECTVEGTSNPNLYWYRQAAGRGLQLLFYSVGIGQISSEVPQNLSASRPQDRQFILSSKKLLLSDSGFYLCAWDGTPNNSPLHFGNGTRLTVT.

This clonotype was recorded many times. J is TRBJ1-2 and V is TRBV11-1; D unclear. The CDR3 loop spans 12 amino acids. In germline, CDR1 is SGHAT, CDR2 FQDESV (reference sequence). Trimming cost V 4 bases and J 4 bases, with 7 bases left between them. CDR3 sequence (DNA): TGTGCCAGCAGCTCTCGCGGCTATGGCTACACCTTC. The encoded protein is CASSSRGYGYTF.

At least ten counts were recorded for this clonotype. This chain joins TRBV20-1 and TRBJ2-7; D is unresolved. There are 13 residues in the CDR3. CDR1 is DFQATT, CDR2 SNEGSKA, per germline (reference sequence). V lost 1 base and J 5 bases, leaving 12 bases between the germline ends. The DNA of the CDR3 is TGCAGTGCTAGAGTTGGCAGGTCGCACGAGCAGTACTTC. The encoded protein is CSARVGRSHEQYF.

This clonotype was seen only a few times. The chain carries TRBV11-2 and TRBJ2-2; D not certain. V dropped 1 base and J dropped 7 bases, with 13 bases sitting between them. The CDR3 contains 15 residues. The germline gives CDR1 SGHAT, CDR2 FQNNGV. The chain's CDR3 is CASSLGGVRDGELFF. The DNA for the CDR3 is TGTGCCAGCAGCTTAGGTGGGGTCAGAGACGGGGAGCTGTTTTTT.

Turning to this clonotype: With a much larger clone just one base away, this may be a read error. The genes are TRBV20-1 and TRBJ2-1; 12 nucleotides align to TRBD2. Per germline, CDR1 DFQATT and CDR2 SNEGSKA (reference sequence). The ends lost 4 bases at V and 4 bases at J; junction bases unmatched: 2. The CDR3 sequence is 14 residues long. CDR3 residues: CSATSGGGYNEQFF. CDR3 nucleotide sequence: TGCAGTGCTACTAGCGGGGGGGGGTACAATGAGCAGTTCTTC.

This clonotype appeared many times. The chain couples TRBV6-1 to TRBJ2-7; 7 bases fit TRBD1. This CDR3 region has 15 residues. Germline V gives CDR1 MNHNS, CDR2 SASEGT. V shed 6 bases, J shed 7 bases, and the junction held 15 bases outside the gene matches. The CDR3 region has the DNA TGTGCCAGCAGAAGGGACAGAACATCAACGGGGGAGCAGTACTTC. Encoded protein: CASRRDRTSTGEQYF.

The J gene is TRBJ1-5, the V gene TRBV12-3 or TRBV12-4; 9 positions match TRBD1. J was trimmed by 4 bases and V by 6 bases; bases with no gene match: 4. CDR3 length equals 14 residues. CDR3 nucleotide sequence: TGTGCCAGCAGGGTCGGGACAGGGAATCAGCCCCAGCATTTT. Amino acids: CASRVGTGNQPQHF.

This clonotype was picked up many times. J is TRBJ2-1 and V is TRBV28, with D tentatively TRBD1 (6 bases). V lost 4 bases, J lost 3 bases, and 10 bases lay in between. CDR3 length: 14 amino acids. Germline V lookup: CDR1 MDHEN, CDR2 SYDVKM. The CDR3 region is CASSYVDSYNEQFF. The CDR3 bases are TGTGCCAGCAGTTATGTGGACAGCTACAATGAGCAGTTCTTC.

This clonotype was detected ten times or more. V is TRBV12-5 and J is TRBJ2-3; 7 nucleotides agree with TRBD2. The CDR3 extends over 13 amino acids. J was trimmed by 2 bases and V by 7 bases; bases with no gene match: 3. The germline gives CDR1 LGHNT, CDR2 FRNRAP. Here the CDR3 DNA reads TGTGCTAGTGTCAGCGGGATCACAGATACGCAGTATTTT. Amino acids: CASVSGITDTQYF.

This clonotype was counted ten times or more. The chain has TRBV28 and TRBJ1-2, with D possibly being TRBD1 (5 bases). The germline CDR1 and CDR2 sequences are MDHEN and SYDVKM. The CDR3 sequence is 16 residues long. V shed 2 bases and J shed 6 bases, with 19 bases lying between them. The CDR3: CASSLPDIPGWHGYTF. For the CDR3, the DNA is TGTGCCAGCAGTTTACCGGACATCCCTGGCTGGCATGGCTACACCTTC.

This clonotype has just a few counts. The chain carries TRBV20-1 and TRBJ2-7; the match to TRBD2 covers 10 bases. After removal of 5 bases from V and 0 bases from J, the junction contained 4 bases not matched to a gene. The CDR3 covers 14 residues. In germline, CDR1 is DFQATT, CDR2 SNEGSKA (reference sequence). The CDR3 nucleotides are TGCAGTGCTGGACTAGCGGAGGGCTCCTACGAGCAGTACTTC. Translated: CSAGLAEGSYEQYF.

This chain joins TRBV7-6 and TRBJ2-3; D call uncertain. Trimming removed 3 bases at V and 3 bases at J, with 10 bases between. The CDR3 sequence is 14 residues long. Germline CDR1 reads SGHVS; CDR2 reads FNYEAQ. This CDR3 reads CASSFGMRTDTQYF. In DNA, the CDR3 is TGTGCCAGCAGCTTTGGTATGCGGACAGATACGCAGTATTTT.

This clonotype was seen only a few times. The chain has TRBV19 and TRBJ1-2; TRBD1 matches at 8 bases. With 6 bases clipped from V and 7 bases from J, the junction kept 10 bases outside the gene matches. Germline assignment: CDR1 LNHDA and CDR2 SQIVND (reference sequence). CDR3 size: 14 residues. This chain's CDR3 is CASSLLRGQGGYTF. In nucleotides, the CDR3 is TGTGCCAGTAGCTTGCTCAGGGGGCAGGGTGGCTACACCTTC.

With respect to this clonotype: The junction does not match germline at one end; this may be a read error. The chain combines TRBV3-1 with TRBJ1-5; perhaps TRBD1 as D (6 bases). Germline V gives CDR1 LGHDT, CDR2 YNNKEL (reference sequence). This CDR3 is built from 14 residues. The CDR3 loop is CASSQERDNQLQHF. DNA for the CDR3: TGTGCCAGCAGCCAAGAACGGGACAATCAGCTCCAGCATTTT.

This rearrangement joins TRBV20-1 to TRBJ1-5; D is possibly TRBD1 (6 bases). In germline, CDR1 is DFQATT, CDR2 SNEGSKA (reference sequence). The CDR3 sequence is 15 residues long. Trimming cost V 4 bases and J 0 bases, with 13 bases left between them. CDR3 protein: CSATATGYSNQPQHF. The CDR3 DNA is TGCAGTGCTACCGCGACAGGATATAGCAATCAGCCCCAGCATTTT.